These T cell receptor beta chains were read from a single sample in a study of pediatric ulcerative colitis. Clones were sequenced by immunoSEQ multiplex PCR, and TCRdb holds only the in-frame ones, with some missing. The sample holds tens of thousands of clones, 75% to 90% seen once. The sequenced sample was blood. The receptors were sampled from a boy under 18 who was a control in a study of pediatric ulcerative colitis. The CDR3 runs from the conserved cysteine through the conserved F or W. Each record gives: CDR3 length, D gene, clone size, J gene, V gene, CDR3 DNA, CDR3 protein. D genes are given only for firm matches. Clone size, where shown, is once, few, many, or a class for clones that have expanded.

13 | . | . | TRBJ1-1 | TRBV6-1 | TGTGCCAGCACCCCAAAGGAGACGGGGGAAGCTTTCTTT | CASTPKETGEAFF
18 | TRBD1 | . | TRBJ1-3 | TRBV7-3 | TGTGCCAGCAGCTTAGGGTACAGGGGGCGATCGTCTGGAAACACCATATATTTT | CASSLGYRGRSSGNTIYF
17 | . | . | TRBJ1-3 | TRBV7-6 | TGTGCCAGCAGCCCAAATCCGGGGGGCCCCTCTGGAAACACCATATATTTT | CASSPNPGGPSGNTIYF
15 | TRBD2 | once | TRBJ2-1 | TRBV27 | TGTGCCAGCAGTCCCCGTGCTAGCGGGGGAAATGAGCAGTTCTTC | CASSPRASGGNEQFF
14 | . | . | TRBJ1-1 | TRBV10-3 | TGTGCCATCAGTGAGTCTGGGGGGAACACTGAAGCTTTCTTT | CAISESGGNTEAFF
14 | TRBD2 | . | TRBJ2-7 | TRBV19 | TGTGCCAGTAGTACTAGCGGGGGTTCCTACGAGCAGTACTTC | CASSTSGGSYEQYF
14 | . | once | TRBJ1-2 | TRBV10-3 | TGTGCCATCCGACGGGGAGTGGAGCTCTATGGCTACACCTTC | CAIRRGVELYGYTF
15 | . | . | TRBJ1-2 | TRBV27 | TGTGCCAGCAGTTTCTCTAGGGCCGCCGACTATGGCTACACCTTC | CASSFSRAADYGYTF
16 | TRBD2 | . | TRBJ2-1 | TRBV27 | TGTGCCAGCAGTTTATTAGGAACTAGCGGGAGGTGGGAGCAGTTCTTC | CASSLLGTSGRWEQFF
12 | . | once | TRBJ2-1 | TRBV6-1 | TGTGCCAGCAGTCCAGGGGGGGCCCATAAGTTCTTC | CASSPGGAHKFF
14 | . | . | TRBJ2-1 | TRBV4-1 | TGCGCCAGCAGCCAAGATGCAGGGAGCAATGAGCAGTTCTTC | CASSQDAGSNEQFF
14 | TRBD2 | . | TRBJ2-1 | TRBV2 | TGTGCCAGCAGTGAGCTAGCGGTAGGGGATGAGCAGTTCTTC | CASSELAVGDEQFF
16 | . | . | TRBJ2-7 | TRBV18 | TGTGCCAGCTCACCACTCACAATTCGAGACTCCTACGAGCAGTACTTC | CASSPLTIRDSYEQYF